Listed below are T cell receptor beta chains from one sample, sequenced in a study of OX40 agonist ivuxolimab in advanced cancers. Sequencing used immunoSEQ multiplex PCR; TCRdb keeps in-frame clones, though not all of them. The sample lists approximately 90,000 clones, around nine tenths occurring once. The specimen was CD4+ or CD8+ T cells sorted from blood, collected in a trial of the OX40 agonist ivuxolimab. The receptors stem from an adult with an advanced solid tumor such as melanoma, head and neck, liver or kidney cancer. CDR3s include the opening cysteine and the closing phenylalanine or tryptophan. The order of the fields is D gene, V gene, J gene, clone size, CDR3 protein, CDR3 DNA. D genes are given only for firm matches. For some rows the clone size is stated as once, few or many, or as a class when expanded; others skip it.

>TRBD1|TRBV19|TRBJ1-5|-
CATQGAFNQPQHF
TGTGCCACACAGGGGGCTTTCAATCAGCCCCAGCATTTT
>-|TRBV6-5|TRBJ2-5|-
CALKGGQETQYF
TGTGCCTTAAAGGGGGGTCAAGAGACCCAGTACTTC
>-|TRBV6-4|TRBJ2-2|-
CASRQDSRSGELFF
TGTGCCAGCAGACAGGACTCACGCTCCGGGGAGCTGTTTTTT
>-|TRBV6-6|TRBJ2-2|-
CASSYSSAGTGELFF
TGTGCCAGCAGTTACTCGTCGGCGGGAACCGGGGAGCTGTTTTTT
>-|TRBV2|TRBJ2-1|-
CASVRAYGSYNEQFF
TGTGCCAGCGTGAGGGCTTACGGGTCCTACAATGAGCAGTTCTTC
>TRBD1|TRBV11-3|TRBJ2-2|once
CASSPDRAPNTGELFF
TGTGCCAGCAGCCCCGACAGGGCCCCGAACACCGGGGAGCTGTTTTTT
>-|TRBV10-1|TRBJ2-6|-
CASPPGTGANVLTF
TGCGCCAGCCCCCCAGGGACTGGGGCCAACGTCCTGACTTTC
>TRBD1|TRBV6-4|TRBJ2-1|-
CASSDSRTGLTNEQFF
TGTGCCAGCAGTGACTCCAGGACAGGGCTTACTAATGAGCAGTTCTTC
>TRBD1|TRBV29-1|TRBJ2-7|-
CSVEDRTGPYEQYF
TGCAGCGTTGAAGATAGGACAGGGCCCTACGAGCAGTACTTC
>-|TRBV6-5|TRBJ2-1|-
CASSYSSRVLFVWFF
TGTGCCAGCAGTTACTCGAGCCGGGTACTGTTCGTCTGGTTCTTC
>-|TRBV19|TRBJ1-4|-
CASSTTGTGEKLFF
TGTGCCAGTAGTACCACCGGGACGGGGGAAAAACTGTTTTTT